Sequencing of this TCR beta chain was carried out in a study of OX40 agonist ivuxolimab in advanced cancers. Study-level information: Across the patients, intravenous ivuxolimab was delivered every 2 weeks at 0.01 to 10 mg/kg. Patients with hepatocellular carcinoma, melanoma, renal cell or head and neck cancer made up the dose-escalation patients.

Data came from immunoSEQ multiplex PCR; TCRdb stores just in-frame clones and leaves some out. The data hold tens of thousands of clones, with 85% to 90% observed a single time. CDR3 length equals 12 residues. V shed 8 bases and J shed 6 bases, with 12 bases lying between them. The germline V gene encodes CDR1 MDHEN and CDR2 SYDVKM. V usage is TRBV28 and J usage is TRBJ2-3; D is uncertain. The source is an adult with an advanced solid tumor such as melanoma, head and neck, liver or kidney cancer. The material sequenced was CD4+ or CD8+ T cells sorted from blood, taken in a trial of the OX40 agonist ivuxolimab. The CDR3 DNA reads TGTGCCAGCGGCCTGAAATTGGATACGCAGTATTTT. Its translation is CASGLKLDTQYF.